This T cell receptor beta chain was captured by sequencing in a study of molecular identifiers for immune sequencing clone quantification (dated by TCRdb to 2016 to 2019). Context from the whole study: For a replicate experiment, RNA from approximately 20,000 or 100,000 naive CD8 T cells was divided into five aliquots, of which four were sequenced. This methods study used CD8 T cells to benchmark TCR RNA copy counting and molecular-identifier clustering-based TCR repertoire sequencing (MIDCIRS). The full study reports these points: In CMV-specific effector cells, clones with more than 20 RNA copies accounted for over 98% of molecules, whereas in naive cells such clones accounted for under 1%. The naive libraries included spiked-in Jurkat TCR RNA (about nine copies' worth), and this Jurkat TCR RNA is not part of the donor repertoire. When barcode sub-clustering was omitted, TCR diversity was inflated by chimeric consensus sequences, with chimeras reaching as high as 47%. Highly expanded clone sizes could be underestimated if identical TCR molecules share a barcode. A single cell's worth of spiked-in Jurkat TCR RNA was reported detectable even among around 970,000 naive CD8 T cells. Modeling indicated around 2.7 TCR RNA copies recovered per cell, compared with about 10 by digital PCR, which implies a capture efficiency of approximately 30%.

Libraries of naive CD8 T cells were built from anywhere between about 17,000 and 1,000,000 sorted cells, with 10%, 30% or 50% of the purified RNA used. Naive CD8 T cells were FACS-sorted as CD8+CD4-CCR7+CD45RA+ on a BD FACSAria II into RLT Plus buffer. To test detection sensitivity, Jurkat RNA equal to around nine TCR copies was added to samples of roughly 18,000-1,100,000 naive CD8 T cells. Enrichment of CD8 T cells was performed with RosetteSep CD8+ T Cell Enrichment Cocktail and Ficoll-Paque, after which ACK red cell lysis was carried out. Only a few counts were recorded for this clonotype. The clone's antigen remains unknown. No much larger clone exists at a distance of one base, and base qualities are not known. In the germline V gene, CDR1 corresponds to MGHRA and CDR2 to YSYEKL. The CDR3 spans 15 residues, from the cysteine through the phenylalanine. CDR3 DNA only is kept here, 45 bases in frame from base 1. Between the V and J ends, shortened by 1 base and 3 bases respectively, the junction contains 11 bases.

Libraries were made using PCR. The listed sequencing device is Illumina HiSeq 4000. Bulk TCR libraries were prepared as previously described, using TCR primers listed in Table S5. Total RNA was purified with the Qiagen AllPrep DNA/RNA kit. Before any analysis, reads coming from multiple sequencing runs of the same library were combined into one pool. The source study handled its data this way. Reads were retained only if their TCR constant sequence matched exactly, and those retained reads were trimmed to 150 nt and grouped according to their 12-nt molecular barcodes. Reads within each barcode group were sub-clustered using a 15% Levenshtein threshold, and quality-weighted consensus sequences were constructed for each RNA molecule. Non-functional sequences were removed, as were lower-count sequences one edit away from another. Based on a fit of two negative binomial distributions, barcode sub-clusters having less than 20% of the maximum read count were discarded. TCRdb trimmed the raw reads at Q25, called clones with MiXCR and kept productive beta chains. Every CDR3 protein is listed once, alongside the most common genes and DNA of its rows. These V and J calls rely on TCRdb rather than the paper's analysis. Recorded for this sample are 600,000 to 650,000 distinct CDR3 sequences; 20% of them occurred a single time. The top ten clones comprise 0.85% of the sample.

The sequencing input was naive CD8+ T cells from blood, with Jurkat cell RNA spiked in. The cell subset or site label here, explained by the study, means: FACS-sorted CD8+CD4-CCR7+CD45RA+ naive T cells. The chain employs TRBV4-1 and TRBJ2-3, with TRBD1 perhaps the D gene, on 5 matching bases. The clonotype comes from a human donor in good health. Some libraries in this study had Jurkat cell RNA spiked in. Here the CDR3 is given as CASSQGAGNTDTQYF. The nucleotide sequence reads TGCGCCAGCAGCCAAGGGGCAGGGAATACAGATACGCAGTATTTT.